This T cell receptor beta chain was observed in a study of T-cell reconstitution after alpha-beta-depleted transplantation in children. For TCRbeta, the library was prepared with unique molecular identifiers. One entry per CDR3 protein results from TCRdb running MiXCR on the PCR reads. The top ten hold about 4% of the sample, which has about 360,000 distinct CDR3 sequences, about 14% seen once. CDR1 is LGHNA and CDR2 is YSLEER in the germline V gene. V lost 4 bases and J 8 bases, leaving 17 bases between the germline ends. There are 14 residues in the CDR3. This clonotype was picked up a small number of times.

This chain links TRBV4-3 with TRBJ1-2; tentatively, D is TRBD1 (6 bases). This sequence originates from a human donor who donated a stem cell graft to a child with Fanconi anemia. Sequenced material: PBMCs, taken from the stem cell graft. The CDR3 region is CASSPQGARGGYTF. DNA of the CDR3: TGCGCCAGCAGCCCACAGGGAGCTCGGGGGGGCTACACCTTC.